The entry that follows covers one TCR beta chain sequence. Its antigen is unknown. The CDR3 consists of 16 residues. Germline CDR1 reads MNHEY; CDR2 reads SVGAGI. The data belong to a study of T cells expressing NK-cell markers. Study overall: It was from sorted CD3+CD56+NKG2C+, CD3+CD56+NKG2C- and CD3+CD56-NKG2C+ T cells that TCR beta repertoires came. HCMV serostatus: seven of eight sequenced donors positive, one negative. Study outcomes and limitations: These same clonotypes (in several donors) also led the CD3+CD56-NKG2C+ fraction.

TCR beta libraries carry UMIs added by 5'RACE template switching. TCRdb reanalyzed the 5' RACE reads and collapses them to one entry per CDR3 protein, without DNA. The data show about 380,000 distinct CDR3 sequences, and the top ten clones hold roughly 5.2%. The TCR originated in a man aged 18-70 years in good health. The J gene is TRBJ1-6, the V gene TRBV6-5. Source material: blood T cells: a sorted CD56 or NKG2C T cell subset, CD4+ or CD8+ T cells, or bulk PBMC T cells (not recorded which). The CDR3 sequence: CASSYTGAKGNSPLHF.